This TCR beta chain was retrieved from a study of graft-versus-host responses after intestinal transplantation (dated by TCRdb to about 2021). About the study as a whole: The transplants that recipients received were multivisceral, liver-intestinal, or isolated intestinal. A cohort of about 26 intestinal transplant recipients, including one retransplant, was enrolled, and 3 patients lacking pretransplant specimens were excluded. Donor T cell macrochimerism was defined as a peak of at least 4% donor T cells among recipient peripheral blood mononuclear cells. After intestinal transplantation, graft-versus-host and host-versus-graft alloreactive T cell clones in the graft, circulation and bone marrow were tracked using bulk TCR-beta CDR3 sequencing. To identify alloreactive clones, pre-transplant mixed lymphocyte reaction products were sequenced and compared with unstimulated pre-transplant donor and recipient T cells. Rather than going through the commercial service, samples from a few later patients were sequenced in-house on an Illumina MiSeq and processed with MiXCR. Every recipient was given anti-thymocyte globulin induction, followed by roughly 3 years of maintenance tacrolimus and steroids. Here is what the overall study found, with its caveats: In patients with donor T cell macrochimerism, the allografts had high GvH to HvG T cell clonal ratios. Early after transplant, declines in HvG clones were associated with peak levels of circulating GvH clones. The conclusions were limited by the relatively low number and heterogeneity of the intestinal transplant patients. GvH clones were detected in recipient bone marrow, and some of these GvH clones were observed earlier in ileal mucosa or blood, consistent with an intestinal mucosal origin.

Of note for this clone: Its antigen is not yet known. It has no much larger one-base neighbor in the sample; base qualities were not kept.

Preparation of the library involved the immunoSEQ multiplex PCR assay. For most patients, genomic DNA was isolated with the Qiagen DNeasy Blood and Tissue Kit and shipped frozen to Adaptive Biotechnologies for TCR sequencing. High-throughput TCR-beta CDR3 sequencing of genomic DNA from most patients was performed by Adaptive Biotechnologies. From the authors' description of their analysis: TCR sequencing data were retrieved from Adaptive's ImmunoSEQ software for 15 to 20 patients, whereas three other patients were processed with MiXCR and VDJtools. CD4 versus CD8 sorting errors were corrected by removing sequences found in both subsets at a frequency ratio below 5:1. CDR3 nucleotide sequences shared by donor and recipient were removed because the origin of these sequences could not be assigned. To be classed as alloreactive, a clone needed at least 2-fold expansion over unstimulated cells and a minimum CFSE-low frequency of 0.002% (template counts) or 0.001% (read counts). Mappable clones were those detected in sequenced pre-transplant spleen, lymph node, or MLR CFSE-low populations of the donor or recipient. The cumulative frequency of alloreactive clones was calculated as a percentage of all sequences, weighted by copy number. Sourced from immuneACCESS, this table was stored by TCRdb with only in-frame sequences that have V and J called. A share of the clones is absent; for the studies checked, an unresolved V gene accounts for under half, and the remainder has no known explanation. V, J and clone size were drawn from that table, and D and trimming were deduced from the DNA. Here the sample has 90,000 to 150,000 clones; around 93% occur a single time. Together, the top ten hold roughly 0.12% of the sample.

In the paper's terms, the time point label means: cells obtained before transplantation from donor or recipient. CD3+CD4+ and CD3+CD8+ populations were FACS-sorted from unstimulated pre-transplant donor and recipient cells taken from spleen or lymph nodes. Relative to germline, V is 0 bases shorter and J is 7 bases shorter, with 13 bases between their ends. CDR1 and CDR2 (SGDLS, YYNGEE) derive from the germline V gene. Reading from cysteine to phenylalanine, the CDR3 counts 15 amino acids. The CDR3 DNA has 45 bases and is translated from base 1. The TCR originated in a human donor who received an intestinal transplant. Sample: unstimulated CD4+ T cells sorted from spleen or lymph node cells, taken before intestinal transplant. The chain is assembled from TRBV9 and TRBJ1-4; there is no confident call for the D gene. The DNA is TGTGCCAGCAGCGTAGGCCACCTCTCAGGTGAAAAACTGTTTTTT. Its protein reads: CASSVGHLSGEKLFF.